This T cell receptor beta chain derives from a study of blood T cell repertoires in COVID-19. Study information: There were acute and convalescent COVID-19 samples, and they came from the United States, Italy and Spain. PBMCs, B-cell-depleted T cells, or T cells provided the cDNA or gDNA that made up the material.

V trimming: 0 bases; J trimming: 5 bases; junction bases outside the gene matches: 3. Germline CDR1 is SQVTM and CDR2 is ANQGSEA. The CDR3 contains 13 residues. Source study methods: Researchers report that nucleated cell counts were estimated from reference gene primer amplification. Only in-frame clones appear in the TCRdb table, and some are missing; sequencing was by immunoSEQ multiplex PCR. V and J calls and clone size are those listed in that table; D and trimming were worked out from the DNA. The sample includes some 670,000 clones, around 90% seen only once; the top ten take under 0.3%. This clone was seen a single time.

This chain uses TRBV29-1 with TRBJ1-2, with TRBD1 matching over 7 bases. What was sequenced was peripheral blood. This receptor was identified in a woman in her late teens or twenties with acute or convalescent COVID-19. CDR3 DNA sequence: TGCAGCGTTGAAGATGGGACAGCTTATGGCTACACCTTC. Its translation: CSVEDGTAYGYTF.